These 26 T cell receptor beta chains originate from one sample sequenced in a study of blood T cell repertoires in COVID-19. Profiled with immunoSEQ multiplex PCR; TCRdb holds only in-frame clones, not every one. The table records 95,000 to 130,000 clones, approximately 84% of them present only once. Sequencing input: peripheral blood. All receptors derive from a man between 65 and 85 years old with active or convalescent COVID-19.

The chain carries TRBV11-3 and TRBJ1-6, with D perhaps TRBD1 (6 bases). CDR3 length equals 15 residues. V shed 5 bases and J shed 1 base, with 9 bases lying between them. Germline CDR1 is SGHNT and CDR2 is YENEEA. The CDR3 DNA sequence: TGTGCCAGCAGCGCCGGGACATCCTATAATTCACCCCTCCACTTT. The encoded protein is CASSAGTSYNSPLHF. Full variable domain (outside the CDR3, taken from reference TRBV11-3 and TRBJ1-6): EAGVVQSPRYKIIEKKQPVAFWCNPISGHNTLYWYLQNLGQGPELLIRYENEEAVDDSQLPKDRFSAERLKGVDSTLKIQPAELGDSAVYLCASSAGTSYNSPLHFGNGTRLTVT.

The CDR3 DNA sequence: TGTGCCAGTAGTATAAAGTCCAATCAGGGTGGCTACACCTTC. It specifies CASSIKSNQGGYTF. The V gene is TRBV19, the J gene TRBJ1-2, with D tentatively TRBD1 (5 bases). Trimming shortened V by 2 bases and J by 7 bases, and 14 bases separated the two germline ends. The CDR3 has 14 residues. Germline V CDR1 and CDR2: LNHDA, SQIVND (reference sequence).

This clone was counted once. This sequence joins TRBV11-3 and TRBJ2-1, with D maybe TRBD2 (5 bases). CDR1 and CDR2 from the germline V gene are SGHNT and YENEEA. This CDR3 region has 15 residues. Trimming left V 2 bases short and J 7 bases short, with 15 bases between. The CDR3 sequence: CASSLQASGSNEQFF. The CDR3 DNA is TGTGCCAGCAGCTTACAGGCCAGCGGTTCTAATGAGCAGTTCTTC.

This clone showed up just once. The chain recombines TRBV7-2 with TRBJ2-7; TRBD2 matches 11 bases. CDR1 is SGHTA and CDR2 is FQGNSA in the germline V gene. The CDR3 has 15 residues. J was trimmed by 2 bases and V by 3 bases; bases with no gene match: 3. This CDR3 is CASSFSGRAPYEQYF. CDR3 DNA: TGTGCCAGCAGCTTTAGCGGGAGGGCCCCCTACGAGCAGTACTTC.

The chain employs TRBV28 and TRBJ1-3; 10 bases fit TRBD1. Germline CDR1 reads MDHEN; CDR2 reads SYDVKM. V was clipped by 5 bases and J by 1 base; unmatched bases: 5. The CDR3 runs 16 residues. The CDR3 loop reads CASSTGTGVSGNTIYF. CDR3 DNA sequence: TGTGCCAGCAGTACCGGGACAGGGGTTTCTGGAAACACCATATATTTT.

The CDR3 DNA is TGTGCCAGCAGCACCGGACTAGCGGGAGGATGGGGCTACAATGAGCAGTTCTTC. Translating gives CASSTGLAGGWGYNEQFF. The genes are TRBV7-9 and TRBJ2-1, with TRBD2 identical over 14 bases. The CDR3 has 18 amino acids. Per germline, CDR1 SEHNR and CDR2 FQNEAQ (reference sequence). Losses at the gene ends were 5 bases for V and 3 bases for J; bases not matched to a gene: 9.

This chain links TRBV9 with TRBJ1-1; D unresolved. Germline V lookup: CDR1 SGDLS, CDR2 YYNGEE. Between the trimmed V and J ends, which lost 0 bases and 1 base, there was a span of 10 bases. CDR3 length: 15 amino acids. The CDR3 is CASSVGWEKNTEAFF. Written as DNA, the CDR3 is TGTGCCAGCAGCGTAGGCTGGGAGAAGAACACTGAAGCTTTCTTT. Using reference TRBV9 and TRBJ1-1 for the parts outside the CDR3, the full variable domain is DSGVTQTPKHLITATGQRVTLRCSPRSGDLSVYWYQQSLDQGLQFLIQYYNGEERAKGNILERFSAQQFPDLHSELNLSSLELGDSALYFCASSVGWEKNTEAFFGQGTRLTVV.

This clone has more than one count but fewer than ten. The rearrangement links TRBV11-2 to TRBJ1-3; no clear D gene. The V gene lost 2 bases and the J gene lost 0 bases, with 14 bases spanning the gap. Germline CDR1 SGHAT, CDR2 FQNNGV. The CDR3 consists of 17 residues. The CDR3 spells CASSLIPGRLSGNTIYF. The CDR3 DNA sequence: TGTGCCAGCAGCTTAATCCCCGGCAGGCTCTCTGGAAACACCATATATTTT. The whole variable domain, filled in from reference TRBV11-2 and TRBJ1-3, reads EAGVAQSPRYKIIEKRQSVAFWCNPISGHATLYWYQQILGQGPKLLIQFQNNGVVDDSQLPKDRFSAERLKGVDSTLKIQPAKLEDSAVYLCASSLIPGRLSGNTIYFGEGSWLTVV.

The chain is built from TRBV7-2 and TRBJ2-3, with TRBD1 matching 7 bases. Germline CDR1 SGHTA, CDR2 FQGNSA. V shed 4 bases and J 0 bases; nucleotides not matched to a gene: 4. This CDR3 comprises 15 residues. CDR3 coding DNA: TGTGCCAGCAGCTACGACAGGGTTAGCACAGATACGCAGTATTTT. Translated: CASSYDRVSTDTQYF.

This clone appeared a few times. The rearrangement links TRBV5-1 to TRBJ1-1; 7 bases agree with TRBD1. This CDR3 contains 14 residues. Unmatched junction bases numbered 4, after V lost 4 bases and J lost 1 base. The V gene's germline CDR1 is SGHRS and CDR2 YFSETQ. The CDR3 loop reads CASSDQGGNTEAFF. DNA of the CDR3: TGCGCCAGCAGCGATCAGGGGGGGAACACTGAAGCTTTCTTT.

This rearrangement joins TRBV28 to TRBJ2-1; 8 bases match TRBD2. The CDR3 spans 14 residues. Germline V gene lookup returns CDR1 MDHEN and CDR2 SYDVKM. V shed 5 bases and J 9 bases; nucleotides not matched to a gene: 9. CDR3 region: CASSGTRITSEQFF. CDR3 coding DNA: TGTGCCAGCAGTGGGACTAGGATCACAAGTGAGCAGTTCTTC.

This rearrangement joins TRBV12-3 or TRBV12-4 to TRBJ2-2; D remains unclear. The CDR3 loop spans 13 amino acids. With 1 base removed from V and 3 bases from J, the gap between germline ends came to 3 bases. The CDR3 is CASSLVDTGELFF. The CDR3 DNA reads TGTGCCAGCAGTTTAGTAGACACCGGGGAGCTGTTTTTT.

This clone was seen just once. CDR3 in DNA: TGTGCCAGCAGCCAAGCTAGCGGGGGGGCCTACAATGAGCAGTTCTTC. Translating it yields CASSQASGGAYNEQFF. The chain employs TRBV3-1 (or the pseudogene TRBV3-2) and TRBJ2-1, with 12 nucleotides matching TRBD2. Trimming removed 1 base from V and 2 bases from J; junction bases left unmatched: 0. The germline V gene has CDR1 LGHDT and CDR2 YNNKEL (reference sequence). This CDR3 has 16 residues.

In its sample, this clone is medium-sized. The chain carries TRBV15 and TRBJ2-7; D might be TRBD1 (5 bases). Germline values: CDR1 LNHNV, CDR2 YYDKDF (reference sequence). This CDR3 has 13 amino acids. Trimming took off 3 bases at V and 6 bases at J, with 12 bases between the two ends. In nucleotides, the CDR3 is TGTGCCACCAGCAGCCAGGGAAGGGGCGAGCAGTACTTC. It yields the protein CATSSQGRGEQYF.

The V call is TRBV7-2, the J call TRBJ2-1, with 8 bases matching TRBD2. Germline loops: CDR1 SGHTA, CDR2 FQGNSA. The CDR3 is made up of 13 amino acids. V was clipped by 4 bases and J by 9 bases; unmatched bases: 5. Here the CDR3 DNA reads TGTGCCAGCAGCTCCCTGCGGGGGGTTGAGCAGTTCTTC. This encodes CASSSLRGVEQFF. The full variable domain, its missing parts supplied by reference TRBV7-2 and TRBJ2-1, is GAGVSQSPSNKVTEKGKDVELRCDPISGHTALYWYRQSLGQGLEFLIYFQGNSAPDKSGLPSDRFSAERTGGSVSTLTIQRTQQEDSAVYLCASSSLRGVEQFFGPGTRLTVL.

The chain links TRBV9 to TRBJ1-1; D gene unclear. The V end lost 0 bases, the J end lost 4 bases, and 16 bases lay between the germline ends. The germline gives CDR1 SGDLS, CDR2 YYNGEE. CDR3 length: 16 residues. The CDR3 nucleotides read TGTGCCAGCAGCGTAGGGTACACACGCAGGTTCACTGAAGCTTTCTTT. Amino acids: CASSVGYTRRFTEAFF.

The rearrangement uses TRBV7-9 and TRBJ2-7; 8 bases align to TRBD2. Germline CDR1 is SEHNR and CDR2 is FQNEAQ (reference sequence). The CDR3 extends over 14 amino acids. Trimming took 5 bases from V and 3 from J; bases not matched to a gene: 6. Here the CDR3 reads CASSPGGGSYEQYF. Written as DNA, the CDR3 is TGTGCCAGCAGCCCGGGCGGGGGGAGCTACGAGCAGTACTTC. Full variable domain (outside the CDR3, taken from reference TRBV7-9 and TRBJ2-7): DTGVSQNPRHKITKRGQNVTFRCDPISEHNRLYWYRQTLGQGPEFLTYFQNEAQLEKSRLLSDRFSAERPKGSFSTLEIQRTEQGDSAMYLCASSPGGGSYEQYFGPGTRLTVT.

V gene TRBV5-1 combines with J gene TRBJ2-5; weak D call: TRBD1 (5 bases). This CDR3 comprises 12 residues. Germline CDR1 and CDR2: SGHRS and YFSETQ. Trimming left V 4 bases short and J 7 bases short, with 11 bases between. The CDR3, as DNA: TGCGCCAGCAGCCCCGACAGTGGGACCCAGTACTTC. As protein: CASSPDSGTQYF.

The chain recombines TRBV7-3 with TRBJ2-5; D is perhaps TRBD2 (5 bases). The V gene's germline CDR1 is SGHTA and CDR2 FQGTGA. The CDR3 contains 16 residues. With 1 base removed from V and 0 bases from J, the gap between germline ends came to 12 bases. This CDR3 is CASSLKGSAHQETQYF. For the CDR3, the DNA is TGTGCCAGCAGCTTAAAGGGTAGCGCCCACCAAGAGACCCAGTACTTC.

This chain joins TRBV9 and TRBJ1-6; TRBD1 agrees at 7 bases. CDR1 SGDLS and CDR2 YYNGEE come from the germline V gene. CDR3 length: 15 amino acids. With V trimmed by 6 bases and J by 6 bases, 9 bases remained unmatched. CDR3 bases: TGTGCCAGCAACCGTCGAGGGGGCAGTAATTCACCCCTCCACTTT. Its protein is CASNRRGGSNSPLHF.

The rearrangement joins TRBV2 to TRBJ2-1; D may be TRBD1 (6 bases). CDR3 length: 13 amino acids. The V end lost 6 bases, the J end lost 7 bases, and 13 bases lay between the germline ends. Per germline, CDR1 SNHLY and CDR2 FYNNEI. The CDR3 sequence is CASRADSWNEQFF. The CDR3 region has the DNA TGTGCCAGCAGGGCGGACAGTTGGAATGAGCAGTTCTTC.

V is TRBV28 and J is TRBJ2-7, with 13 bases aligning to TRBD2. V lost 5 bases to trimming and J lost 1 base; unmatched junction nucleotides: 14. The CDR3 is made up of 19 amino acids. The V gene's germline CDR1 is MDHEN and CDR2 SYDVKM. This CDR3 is CASSRPPGLAGPLSYEQYF. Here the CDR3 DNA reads TGTGCCAGCAGTCGACCTCCGGGACTAGCGGGGCCACTATCCTACGAGCAGTACTTC.

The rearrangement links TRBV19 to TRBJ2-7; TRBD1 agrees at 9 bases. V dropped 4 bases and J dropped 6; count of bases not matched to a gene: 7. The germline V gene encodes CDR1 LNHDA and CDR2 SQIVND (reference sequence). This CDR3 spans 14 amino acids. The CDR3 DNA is TGTGCCAGTAGTACACGACAGGGGGTCGGCGAGCAGTACTTC. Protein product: CASSTRQGVGEQYF.

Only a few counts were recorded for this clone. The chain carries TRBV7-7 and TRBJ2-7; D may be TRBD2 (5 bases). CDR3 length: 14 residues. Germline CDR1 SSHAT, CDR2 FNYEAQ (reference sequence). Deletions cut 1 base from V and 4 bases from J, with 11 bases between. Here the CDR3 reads CASSLGGDGYEQYF. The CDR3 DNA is TGTGCCAGCAGCTTAGGGGGAGACGGGTACGAGCAGTACTTC.

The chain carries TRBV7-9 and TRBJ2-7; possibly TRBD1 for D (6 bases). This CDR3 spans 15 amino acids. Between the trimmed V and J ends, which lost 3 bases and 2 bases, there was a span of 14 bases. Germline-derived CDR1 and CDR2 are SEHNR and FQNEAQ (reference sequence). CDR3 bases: TGTGCCAGCAGCTTTTCGGACAGAAAAACCTACGAGCAGTACTTC. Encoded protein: CASSFSDRKTYEQYF.

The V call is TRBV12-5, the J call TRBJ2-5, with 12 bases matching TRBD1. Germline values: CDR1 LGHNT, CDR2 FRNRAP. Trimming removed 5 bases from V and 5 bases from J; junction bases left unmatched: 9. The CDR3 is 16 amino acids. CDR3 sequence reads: CASGLGTGGFSETQYF. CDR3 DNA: TGTGCTAGTGGTCTCGGGACAGGGGGCTTTTCGGAGACCCAGTACTTC.